Below are 26 T cell receptor beta chains sequenced from a single sample in a study of blood T cell repertoires in COVID-19. Profiled with immunoSEQ multiplex PCR; TCRdb holds only in-frame clones, not every one. The table lists approximately 58,000 clones, approximately 80% of them singletons. The source material was peripheral blood. Every receptor here comes from a man aged 55 to 70 with COVID-19, enrolled during active disease.

The gene calls are TRBV12-3 or TRBV12-4 and TRBJ1-2; no definite D call. This CDR3 is built from 13 residues. V lost 3 bases, J lost 8 bases, and 13 bases lay in between. This CDR3 reads CASSFGVVKGYTF. CDR3 in DNA: TGTGCCAGCAGTTTTGGTGTAGTCAAGGGCTACACCTTC.

The rearrangement links TRBV5-6 to TRBJ2-7; possibly TRBD1 for D (6 bases). The CDR3 sequence is 17 residues long. Germline CDR1 is SGHDT and CDR2 is YYEEEE. V was shortened by 3 bases and J by 1 base, with 20 bases between the two germline ends. The chain's CDR3 is CASSSNARGISSYEQYF. The CDR3, as DNA: TGTGCCAGCAGCTCTAATGCCAGGGGTATAAGTTCCTACGAGCAGTACTTC. The full variable domain, rest sourced from reference TRBV5-6 and TRBJ2-7, is DAGVTQSPTHLIKTRGQQVTLRCSPKSGHDTVSWYQQALGQGPQFIFQYYEEEERQRGNFPDRFSGHQFPNYSSELNVNALLLGDSALYLCASSSNARGISSYEQYFGPGTRLTVT.

This clone was recorded a few times. The chain is built from TRBV11-3 and TRBJ2-3, with D uncertain. V was pared by 3 bases and J by 9 bases, with 7 bases between. Per germline, CDR1 SGHNT and CDR2 YENEEA. The CDR3 sequence is 11 residues long. The CDR3 DNA reads TGTGCCAGCAGCTTCGGTAGCACGCAGTATTTT. It encodes CASSFGSTQYF. The entire variable domain, with the rest obtained from reference TRBV11-3 and TRBJ2-3, is as follows: EAGVVQSPRYKIIEKKQPVAFWCNPISGHNTLYWYLQNLGQGPELLIRYENEEAVDDSQLPKDRFSAERLKGVDSTLKIQPAELGDSAVYLCASSFGSTQYFGPGTRLTVL.

This chain uses TRBV11-2 with TRBJ2-1; 10 positions match TRBD2. Trimming at V came to 5 bases and at J to 9 bases, leaving 13 bases not matched to a gene. Germline assignment: CDR1 SGHAT and CDR2 FQNNGV. The CDR3 consists of 16 residues. CDR3 coding DNA: TGTGCCAGCAGCAATCTAGCGGGGGAGCCCCAGGGTGAGCAGTTCTTC. It translates to CASSNLAGEPQGEQFF.

This CDR3 is CASSPGLAGSTDTQYF. CDR3 DNA sequence: TGTGCCAGCAGCCCGGGACTAGCGGGGTCCACAGATACGCAGTATTTT. The chain couples TRBV7-2 to TRBJ2-3; 13 bases fit TRBD2. Germline loops: CDR1 SGHTA, CDR2 FQGNSA. The junction had 4 bases not matched to a gene; V was cut back by 5 bases and J by 2 bases. CDR3 size: 16 residues.

V gene TRBV14 combines with J gene TRBJ2-4; no definite D call. Looked up from germline, CDR1 is SGHDN and CDR2 is FVKESK. There are 16 residues in the CDR3. The germline V and J ends were trimmed by 2 bases and 0 bases, with 11 bases remaining between them. The DNA of the CDR3 is TGTGCCAGCAGCCAAAGTCGACTGTTAGCCAAAAACATTCAGTACTTC. Amino acid sequence: CASSQSRLLAKNIQYF.

Turning to this clone: Since the CDR3 does not end with the conserved phenylalanine or tryptophan, this likely comes from a read error. The V gene is TRBV7-8, the J gene TRBJ1-1, with D hard to call. CDR1 and CDR2 from the germline V gene are SGHVS and FQNEAQ. The CDR3 length is 17 residues. Deletions cut 1 base from V and 5 bases from J, with 20 bases between. CDR3 DNA: TGTGCCAGCAGCTTAGTGTCTGGACTGACTTACGAGACTGAAGCTTTCCTT. This codes for CASSLVSGLTYETEAFL.

This chain joins TRBV19 and TRBJ1-4; 7 bases map to TRBD1. This CDR3 contains 17 residues. Germline V lookup: CDR1 LNHDA, CDR2 SQIVND (reference sequence). With V trimmed by 2 bases and J by 8 bases, 14 bases remained unmatched. The CDR3 DNA follows: TGTGCCAGTAGTATAACCCAGGGGACAGCCTATCGAGAAAAACTGTTTTTT. This sequence encodes CASSITQGTAYREKLFF.

This chain uses TRBV2 with TRBJ2-5; 9 bases map to TRBD2. The CDR3 spans 14 residues. Trimming at V came to 6 bases and at J to 5 bases, leaving 7 bases not matched to a gene. The germline CDR1 and CDR2 sequences are SNHLY and FYNNEI. The CDR3 region has the DNA TGTGCCAGCAGCGGACTAGCGCCTTGGGAGACCCAGTACTTC. It yields the protein CASSGLAPWETQYF.

The chain employs TRBV11-2 and TRBJ2-7; 7 positions match TRBD1. The ends lost 5 bases at V and 3 bases at J; junction bases unmatched: 13. The CDR3 is 16 amino acids. In germline, CDR1 is SGHAT, CDR2 FQNNGV. CDR3 sequence (DNA): TGTGCCAGCAGCCGTCTCAGGGGGACGGTAGACTACGAGCAGTACTTC. Translation: CASSRLRGTVDYEQYF.

The chain uses TRBV3-1 (or the pseudogene TRBV3-2) and TRBJ1-6; D is ambiguous. V gave up 7 bases and J gave up 10 bases, with 11 bases separating them. Germline CDR1 reads LGHDT; CDR2 reads YNNKEL (reference sequence). The CDR3 runs to 12 residues. CDR3 sequence: CASNRRESPLHF. In nucleotides, the CDR3 is TGTGCCAGCAACCGCCGAGAATCACCCCTCCACTTT.

The chain combines TRBV7-2 with TRBJ2-5, with 13 bases aligning to TRBD2. V shed 5 bases, J shed 6 bases, and the junction held 9 bases outside the gene matches. This CDR3 comprises 16 residues. Germline lookup yields CDR1 SGHTA and CDR2 FQGNSA. DNA for the CDR3: TGTGCCAGCAGCCCCCGGACTAGCGGGAGTGTCAAGACCCAGTACTTC. Translating it yields CASSPRTSGSVKTQYF.

This chain uses TRBV7-9 with TRBJ2-2, with 9 bases identical to TRBD1. CDR3 size: 15 residues. The V gene's germline CDR1 is SEHNR and CDR2 FQNEAQ (reference sequence). The trim removed 6 bases at V and 4 bases at J, leaving 6 bases unmatched. This CDR3 is CASRAGQGATGELFF. CDR3 nucleotides: TGTGCCAGCAGGGCGGGACAGGGAGCCACCGGGGAGCTGTTTTTT.

The chain carries TRBV27 and TRBJ2-7; 8 bases line up with TRBD1. The germline V gene encodes CDR1 MNHEY and CDR2 SMNVEV (reference sequence). Losses at the gene ends were 5 bases for V and 6 bases for J; bases not matched to a gene: 9. This CDR3 has 14 amino acids. The CDR3 loop reads CASSTRTGSGEQYF. CDR3 nucleotides: TGTGCCAGCAGTACGAGGACAGGGAGTGGCGAGCAGTACTTC.

The J gene is TRBJ1-5, the V gene TRBV4-2; no clear D gene. The ends were cut back, 1 base at V and 6 bases at J, with 13 bases in the middle. The length of the CDR3 is 15 residues. Germline V lookup: CDR1 LGHNA, CDR2 YNFKEQ. CDR3 sequence: CASSQGNAGFQPQHF. The CDR3, as DNA: TGTGCCAGCAGCCAAGGGAACGCGGGGTTTCAGCCCCAGCATTTT.

The chain combines TRBV18 with TRBJ1-6, with D possibly being TRBD1 (5 bases). The germline gives CDR1 KGHSH, CDR2 LQKENI. The CDR3 is 12 amino acids. V was cut by 4 bases and J by 14 bases, with 12 bases left in between. The CDR3 region is CASSQKDTALHF. CDR3 DNA sequence: TGTGCCAGCTCACAGAAGGACACGGCCCTCCACTTT.

The V gene is TRBV6-4, the J gene TRBJ2-7, with 7 nucleotides matching TRBD2. Germline values: CDR1 MRHNA, CDR2 SNTAGT. Trimming at V came to 8 bases and at J to 0 bases, leaving 7 bases not matched to a gene. The CDR3 spans 14 residues. The chain's CDR3 is CASSGLADSYEQYF. CDR3 sequence (DNA): TGTGCCAGCTCTGGGCTAGCGGACTCCTACGAGCAGTACTTC.

J is TRBJ2-4 and V is TRBV28; TRBD2 might be the D (7 bases). V was trimmed by 4 bases and J by 0 bases, leaving 16 bases between them. Germline V gene lookup returns CDR1 MDHEN and CDR2 SYDVKM. The CDR3 consists of 17 residues. Written as DNA, the CDR3 is TGTGCCAGCAGTTATGGGGGGGCGGGGCGAGCCAAAAACATTCAGTACTTC. Residues: CASSYGGAGRAKNIQYF.

The chain recombines TRBV4-1 with TRBJ1-4, with TRBD1 identical over 7 bases. This CDR3 has 15 residues. V was pared by 3 bases and J by 4 bases, with 5 bases of the junction left unmatched. Germline V gene data show CDR1 as MGHRA and CDR2 as YSYEKL. CDR3 sequence: CASSQAQGNNEKLFF. In DNA form, the CDR3 reads TGCGCCAGCAGCCAGGCACAGGGGAATAATGAAAAACTGTTTTTT.

CDR3 bases: TGCGCCAGCAGCTTGGTTACTAGCGGGGCCAATGAGCAGTTCTTC. This translates into CASSLVTSGANEQFF. V gene TRBV5-1 combines with J gene TRBJ2-1; 10 bases are shared with TRBD2. V was clipped by 0 bases and J by 6 bases; unmatched bases: 3. CDR1 and CDR2 from the germline V gene are SGHRS and YFSETQ. The CDR3 runs 15 residues. Together with reference TRBV5-1 and TRBJ2-1, the CDR3 gives the full variable domain: KAGVTQTPRYLIKTRGQQVTLSCSPISGHRSVSWYQQTPGQGLQFLFEYFSETQRNKGNFPGRFSGRQFSNSRSEMNVSTLELGDSALYLCASSLVTSGANEQFFGPGTRLTVL.

CDR3 sequence: CASSERTGYGGELFF. The DNA for the CDR3 is TGTGCCAGCAGTGAACGAACAGGGTACGGCGGGGAGCTGTTTTTT. The V and J genes are TRBV6-1 and TRBJ2-2, with a possible D match to TRBD1 (6 bases). Germline CDR1 reads MNHNS; CDR2 reads SASEGT. This CDR3 comprises 15 residues. V was clipped by 2 bases and J by 7 bases, with 14 bases between them.

The CDR3 DNA reads TGTGCCAGCACCCGATTTTGGAGTCAGAAGAACTACGAGCAGTACTTC. It encodes CASTRFWSQKNYEQYF. The chain combines TRBV2 with TRBJ2-7, with D uncertain. The V gene's germline CDR1 is SNHLY and CDR2 FYNNEI. V lost 7 bases to trimming and J lost 3 bases, with 22 bases between them. The CDR3 is 16 residues long. The full variable domain, rest sourced from reference TRBV2 and TRBJ2-7, is EPEVTQTPSHQVTQMGQEVILRCVPISNHLYFYWYRQILGQKVEFLVSFYNNEISEKSEIFDDQFSVERPDGSNFTLKIRSTKLEDSAMYFCASTRFWSQKNYEQYFGPGTRLTVT.

The CDR3 nucleotides read TGTGCCAGCAGCTCCCCAACTAGCACAGATACGCAGTATTTT. This gives the protein CASSSPTSTDTQYF. The chain carries TRBV7-3 and TRBJ2-3; no definite D call. Trimming took off 4 bases at V and 0 bases at J, with 8 bases between the two ends. The CDR3 sequence is 14 residues long. Germline-derived CDR1 and CDR2 are SGHTA and FQGTGA.

This chain uses TRBV15 with TRBJ2-3, with 8 nucleotides matching TRBD2. CDR3 length: 16 residues. V trimming: 1 base; J trimming: 6 bases; junction bases outside the gene matches: 9. Germline CDR1 is LNHNV and CDR2 is YYDKDF (reference sequence). The CDR3 DNA reads TGTGCCACCAGCAGAGGGCCAGGAGCGGGGGACGATACGCAGTATTTT. Its protein product is CATSRGPGAGDDTQYF.

The rearrangement links TRBV6-6 to TRBJ1-1; D remains ambiguous. V lost 1 base and J lost 1, with 7 bases in between. The CDR3 is 14 residues long. Germline assignment: CDR1 MNHNY and CDR2 SVGAGI (reference sequence). The CDR3, as DNA: TGTGCCAGCAGTTACTTAGACAAGAACACTGAAGCTTTCTTT. It codes for CASSYLDKNTEAFF.

This clone was seen just once. The V and J genes are TRBV5-1 and TRBJ1-2, with 7 bases aligning to TRBD1. CDR1 is SGHRS, CDR2 YFSETQ, per germline. This CDR3 spans 13 amino acids. V trimming: 2 bases; J trimming: 6 bases; junction bases outside the gene matches: 4. CDR3 in DNA: TGCGCCAGCAGCTTCGGAGACAGGGATGGCTACACCTTC. Its translation is CASSFGDRDGYTF.